What follows is one T cell receptor beta chain and its context. These data are taken from a study of graft-versus-host responses after intestinal transplantation. The authors processed graft tissue to release intraepithelial and lamina propria lymphocytes. Repertoires were generated with immunoSEQ multiplex PCR, while TCRdb's copy carries only in-frame clones and drops some. This sample yields about 6,400 clones, of which 80% to 90% are seen a single time; approximately 8.1% belongs to the top ten. Deletions cut 3 bases from V and 2 bases from J, with 11 bases between. Germline values: CDR1 SNHLY, CDR2 FYNNEI. The CDR3 totals 15 residues.

The TCR sequence derives from a human patient who received an intestinal transplant, so some T cells may come from the graft donor. Sequences were derived from ileum tissue, sampled 300 to 320 days after intestinal transplant. This rearrangement joins TRBV2 to TRBJ2-1; a weak D match, TRBD2 (6 bases). The CDR3 nucleotides are TGTGCCAGCAGTGAGGAGGGGACCCCCTACAATGAGCAGTTCTTC. Protein: CASSEEGTPYNEQFF.